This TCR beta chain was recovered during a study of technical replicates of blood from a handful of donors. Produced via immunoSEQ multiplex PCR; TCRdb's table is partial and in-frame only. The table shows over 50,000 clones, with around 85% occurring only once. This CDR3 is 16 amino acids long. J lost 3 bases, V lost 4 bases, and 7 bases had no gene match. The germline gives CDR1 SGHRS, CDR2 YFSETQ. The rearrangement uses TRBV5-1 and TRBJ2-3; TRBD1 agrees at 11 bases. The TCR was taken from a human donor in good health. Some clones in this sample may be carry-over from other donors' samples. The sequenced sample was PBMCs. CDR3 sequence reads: CASSPDRGLVTDTQYF. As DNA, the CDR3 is TGCGCCAGCAGCCCGGACAGGGGGCTTGTGACAGATACGCAGTATTTT.